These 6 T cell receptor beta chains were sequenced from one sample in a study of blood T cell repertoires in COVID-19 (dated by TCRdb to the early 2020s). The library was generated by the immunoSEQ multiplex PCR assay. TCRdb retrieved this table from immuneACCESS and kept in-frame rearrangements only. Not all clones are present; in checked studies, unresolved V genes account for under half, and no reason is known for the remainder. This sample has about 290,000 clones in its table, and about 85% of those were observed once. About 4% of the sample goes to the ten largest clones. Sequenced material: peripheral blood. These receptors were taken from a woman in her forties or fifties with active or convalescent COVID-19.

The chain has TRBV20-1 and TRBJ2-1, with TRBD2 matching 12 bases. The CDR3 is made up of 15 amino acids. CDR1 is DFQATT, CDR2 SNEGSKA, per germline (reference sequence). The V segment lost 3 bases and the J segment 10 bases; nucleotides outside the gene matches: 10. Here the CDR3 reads CSASVLAGGLGEQFF. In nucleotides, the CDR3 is TGCAGTGCTAGTGTACTAGCGGGAGGACTCGGGGAGCAGTTCTTC.

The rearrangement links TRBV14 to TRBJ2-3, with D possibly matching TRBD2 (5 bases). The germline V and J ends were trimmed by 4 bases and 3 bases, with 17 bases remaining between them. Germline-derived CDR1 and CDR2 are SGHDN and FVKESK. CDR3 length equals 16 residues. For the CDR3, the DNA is TGTGCCAGCAGCCCCCTTCGAGCGTCGGGGACAGATACGCAGTATTTT. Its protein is CASSPLRASGTDTQYF. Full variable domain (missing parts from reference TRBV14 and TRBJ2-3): EAGVTQFPSHSVIEKGQTVTLRCDPISGHDNLYWYRRVMGKEIKFLLHFVKESKQDESGMPNNRFLAERTGGTYSTLKVQPAELEDSGVYFCASSPLRASGTDTQYFGPGTRLTVL.

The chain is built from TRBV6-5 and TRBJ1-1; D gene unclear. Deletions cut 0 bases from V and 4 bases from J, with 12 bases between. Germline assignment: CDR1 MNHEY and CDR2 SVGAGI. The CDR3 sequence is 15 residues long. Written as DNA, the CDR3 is TGTGCCAGCAGTTACTCGGTTGCAGGAGGCACTGAAGCTTTCTTT. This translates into CASSYSVAGGTEAFF.

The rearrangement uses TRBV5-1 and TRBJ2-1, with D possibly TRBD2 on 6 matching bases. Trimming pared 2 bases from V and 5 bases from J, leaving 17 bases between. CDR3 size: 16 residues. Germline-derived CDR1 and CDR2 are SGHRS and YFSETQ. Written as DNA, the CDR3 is TGCGCCAGCAGCTTCGGACAAGCCCCGGGGGACAATGAGCAGTTCTTC. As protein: CASSFGQAPGDNEQFF.

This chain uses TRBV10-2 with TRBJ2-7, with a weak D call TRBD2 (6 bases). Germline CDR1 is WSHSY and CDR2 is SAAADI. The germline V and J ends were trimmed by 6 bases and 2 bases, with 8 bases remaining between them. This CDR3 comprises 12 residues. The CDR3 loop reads CASRASAYEQYF. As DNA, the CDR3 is TGCGCCAGCAGGGCTAGCGCCTACGAGCAGTACTTC.

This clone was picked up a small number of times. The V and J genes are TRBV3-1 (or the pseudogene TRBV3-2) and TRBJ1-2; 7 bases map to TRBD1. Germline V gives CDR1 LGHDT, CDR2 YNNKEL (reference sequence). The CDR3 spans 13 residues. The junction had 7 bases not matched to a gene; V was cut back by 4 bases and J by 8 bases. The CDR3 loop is CASSPTGPRGYTF. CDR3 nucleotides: TGTGCCAGCAGCCCGACAGGGCCAAGGGGCTACACCTTC.